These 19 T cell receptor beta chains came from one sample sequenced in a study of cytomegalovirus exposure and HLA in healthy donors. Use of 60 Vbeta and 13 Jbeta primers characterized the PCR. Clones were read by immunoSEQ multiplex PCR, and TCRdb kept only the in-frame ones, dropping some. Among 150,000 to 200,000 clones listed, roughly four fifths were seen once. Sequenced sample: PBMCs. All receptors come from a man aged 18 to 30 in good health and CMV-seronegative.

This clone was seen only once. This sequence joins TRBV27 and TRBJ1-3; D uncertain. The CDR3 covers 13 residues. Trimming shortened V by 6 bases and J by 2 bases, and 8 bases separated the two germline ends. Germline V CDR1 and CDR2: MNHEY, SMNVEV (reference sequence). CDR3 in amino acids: CASSHRAGNTIYF. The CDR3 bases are TGTGCCAGCAGCCACAGAGCTGGAAACACCATATATTTT.

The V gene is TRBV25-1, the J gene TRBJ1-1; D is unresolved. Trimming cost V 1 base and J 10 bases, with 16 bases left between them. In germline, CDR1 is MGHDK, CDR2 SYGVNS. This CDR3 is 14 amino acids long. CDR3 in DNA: TGTGCCAGCAGTGAATCGGGGAGGGTTGGAGGAGCTTTCTTT. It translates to CASSESGRVGGAFF.

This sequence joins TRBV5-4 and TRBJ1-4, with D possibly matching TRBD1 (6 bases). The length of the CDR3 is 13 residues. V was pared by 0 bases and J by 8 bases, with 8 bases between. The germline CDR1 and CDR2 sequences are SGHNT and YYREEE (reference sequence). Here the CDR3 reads CASSLEGEEKLFF. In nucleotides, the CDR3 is TGTGCCAGCAGCTTGGAGGGGGAAGAAAAACTGTTTTTT.

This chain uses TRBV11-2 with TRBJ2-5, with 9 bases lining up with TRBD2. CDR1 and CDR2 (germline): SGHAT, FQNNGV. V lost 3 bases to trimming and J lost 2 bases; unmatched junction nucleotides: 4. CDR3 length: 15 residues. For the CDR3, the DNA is TGTGCCAGCAGCTTGCTAGCGGGGATTCAAGAGACCCAGTACTTC. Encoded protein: CASSLLAGIQETQYF.

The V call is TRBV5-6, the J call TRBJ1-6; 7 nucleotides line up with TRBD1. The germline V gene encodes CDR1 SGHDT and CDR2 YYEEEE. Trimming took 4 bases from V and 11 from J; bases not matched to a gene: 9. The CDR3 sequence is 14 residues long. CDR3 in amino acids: CASSRQGRDTPLHF. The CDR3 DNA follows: TGTGCCAGCAGCCGACAGGGTAGGGATACACCCCTCCACTTT. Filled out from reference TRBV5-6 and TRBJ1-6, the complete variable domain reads DAGVTQSPTHLIKTRGQQVTLRCSPKSGHDTVSWYQQALGQGPQFIFQYYEEEERQRGNFPDRFSGHQFPNYSSELNVNALLLGDSALYLCASSRQGRDTPLHFGNGTRLTVT.

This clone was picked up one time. Written as DNA, the CDR3 is TGTGCCAGCAGTCAGCCGGGACAGACCTCCTACGAGCAGTACTTC. It specifies CASSQPGQTSYEQYF. This chain connects TRBV28 to TRBJ2-7; 7 bases agree with TRBD1. This CDR3 is 15 amino acids long. The germline V gene encodes CDR1 MDHEN and CDR2 SYDVKM. Trimming at V came to 5 bases and at J to 0 bases, leaving 7 bases not matched to a gene.

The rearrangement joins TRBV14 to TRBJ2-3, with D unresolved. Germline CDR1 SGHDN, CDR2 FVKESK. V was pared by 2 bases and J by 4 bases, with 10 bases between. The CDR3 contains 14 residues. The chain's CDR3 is CASSQTTHSDTQYF. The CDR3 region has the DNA TGTGCCAGCAGCCAAACTACACATTCAGATACGCAGTATTTT.

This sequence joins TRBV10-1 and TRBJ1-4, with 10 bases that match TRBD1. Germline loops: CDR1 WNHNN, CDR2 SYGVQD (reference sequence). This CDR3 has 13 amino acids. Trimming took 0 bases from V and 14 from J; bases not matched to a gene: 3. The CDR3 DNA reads TGCGCCAGCAGTGAGTCAGGACAGGGGGATCTGTTTTTT. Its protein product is CASSESGQGDLFF.

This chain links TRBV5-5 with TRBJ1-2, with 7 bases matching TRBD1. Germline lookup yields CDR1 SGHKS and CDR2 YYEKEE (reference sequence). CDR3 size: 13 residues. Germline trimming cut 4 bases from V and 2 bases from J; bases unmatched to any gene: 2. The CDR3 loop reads CASSMGQNYGYTF. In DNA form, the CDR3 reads TGTGCCAGCAGCATGGGACAGAACTATGGCTACACCTTC.

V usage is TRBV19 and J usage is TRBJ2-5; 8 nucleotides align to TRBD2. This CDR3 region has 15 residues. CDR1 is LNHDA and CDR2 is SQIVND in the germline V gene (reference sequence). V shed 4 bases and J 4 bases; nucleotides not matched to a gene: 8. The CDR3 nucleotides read TGTGCCAGTAGTACTCCAATAGCGGGACCAGAGACCCAGTACTTC. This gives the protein CASSTPIAGPETQYF. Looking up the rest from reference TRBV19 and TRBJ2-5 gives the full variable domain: DGGITQSPKYLFRKEGQNVTLSCEQNLNHDAMYWYRQDPGQGLRLIYYSQIVNDFQKGDIAEGYSVSREKKESFPLTVTSAQKNPTAFYLCASSTPIAGPETQYFGPGTRLLVL.

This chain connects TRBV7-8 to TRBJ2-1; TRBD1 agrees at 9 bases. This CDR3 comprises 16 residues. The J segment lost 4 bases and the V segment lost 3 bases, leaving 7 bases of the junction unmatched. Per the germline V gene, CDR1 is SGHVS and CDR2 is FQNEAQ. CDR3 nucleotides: TGTGCCAGCAGCTTGGCCCCGGGACAGGGATACAATGAGCAGTTCTTC. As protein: CASSLAPGQGYNEQFF. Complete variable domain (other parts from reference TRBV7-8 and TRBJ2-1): GAGVSQSPRYKVAKRGQDVALRCDPISGHVSLFWYQQALGQGPEFLTYFQNEAQLDKSGLPSDRFFAERPEGSVSTLKIQRTQQEDSAVYLCASSLAPGQGYNEQFFGPGTRLTVL.

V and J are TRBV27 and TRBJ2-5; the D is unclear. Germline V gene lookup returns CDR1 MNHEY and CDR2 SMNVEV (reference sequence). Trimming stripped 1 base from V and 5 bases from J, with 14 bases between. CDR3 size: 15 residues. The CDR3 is CASSLYQLSRETQYF. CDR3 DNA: TGTGCCAGCAGTTTATATCAGTTATCTAGGGAGACCCAGTACTTC.

The CDR3, as DNA: TGCGCCAGCAGCCAAGGTCCCCTAGGGGGCCGCGCCTACGAGCAGTACTTC. Encoded protein: CASSQGPLGGRAYEQYF. The V and J genes are TRBV4-3 and TRBJ2-7; 7 bases align to TRBD1. The CDR3 runs 17 residues. Unmatched junction bases numbered 11, after V lost 1 base and J lost 2 bases. In germline, CDR1 is LGHNA, CDR2 YSLEER.

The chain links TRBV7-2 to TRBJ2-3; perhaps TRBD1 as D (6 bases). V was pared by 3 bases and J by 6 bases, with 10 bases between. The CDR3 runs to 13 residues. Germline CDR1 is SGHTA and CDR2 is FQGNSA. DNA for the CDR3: TGTGCCAGCAGCTTGGGACACAGGGATACGCAGTATTTT. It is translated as CASSLGHRDTQYF.

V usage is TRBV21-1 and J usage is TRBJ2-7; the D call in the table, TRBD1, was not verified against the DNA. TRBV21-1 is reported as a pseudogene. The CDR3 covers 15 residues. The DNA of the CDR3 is TGTGCCAGCAGCTTTACCAGGGACAACACCTACGAGCAGTACTTC. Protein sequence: CASSFTRDNTYEQYF.

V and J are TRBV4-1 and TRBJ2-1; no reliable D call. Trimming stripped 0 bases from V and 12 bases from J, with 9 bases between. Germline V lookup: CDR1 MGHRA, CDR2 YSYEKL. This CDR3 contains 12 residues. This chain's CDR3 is CASSQDGLVQFF. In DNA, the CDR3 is TGCGCCAGCAGCCAAGACGGCCTAGTGCAGTTCTTC.

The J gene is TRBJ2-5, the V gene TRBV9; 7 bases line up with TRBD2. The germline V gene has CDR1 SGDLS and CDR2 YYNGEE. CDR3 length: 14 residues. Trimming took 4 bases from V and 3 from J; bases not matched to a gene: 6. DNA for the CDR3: TGTGCCAGCAGCCCCCTAAGCGGGGAAGAGACCCAGTACTTC. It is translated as CASSPLSGEETQYF.

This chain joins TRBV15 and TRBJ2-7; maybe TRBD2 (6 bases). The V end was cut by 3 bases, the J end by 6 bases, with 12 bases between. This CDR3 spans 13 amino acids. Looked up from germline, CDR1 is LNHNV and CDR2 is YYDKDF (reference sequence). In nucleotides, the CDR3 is TGTGCCACCAGCAGGACTAGTATCGGCGAGCAGTACTTC. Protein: CATSRTSIGEQYF.

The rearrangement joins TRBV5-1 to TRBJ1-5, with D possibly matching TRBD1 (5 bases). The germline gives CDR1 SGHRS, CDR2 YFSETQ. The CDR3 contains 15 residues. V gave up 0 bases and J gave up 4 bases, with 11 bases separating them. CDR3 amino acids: CASSLEGFPNQPQHF. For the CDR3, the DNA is TGCGCCAGCAGCTTGGAGGGGTTTCCGAATCAGCCCCAGCATTTT.